The source of this TCR beta chain is a study of shared clonotypes between healthy human individuals (dated by TCRdb to about 2020). Study-level background: Two women and a few men aged 18 to 49 years were included in the cohort. Libraries were prepared and TCR repertoires were sequenced by different laboratories using diverse techniques, in order to increase sequencing depth and limit assay-specific biases. For each donor, CD4 naive and CD4 memory were each given three plates, CD8 naive was given two plates, and CD8 memory was given one plate. The study deeply sequenced blood TCR repertoires of about 5 healthy adults to estimate repertoire size and the extent of clonotype sharing between individuals. Per donor, leukapheresis produced somewhere between about 0.85 and 8.9 billion PBMCs.

As concerns this clone: It lacks a known antigen. Per-nucleotide qualities are absent, and no much larger clonotype sits a single base away.

TCR CDR3 regions were amplified from genomic DNA by multiplex PCR using the deep immunoSEQ assay. Extracted genomic DNA from each cell subset was spread evenly across all wells of several immunoSEQ 96-well plates, with each plate serving as a replicate. For sorted subsets, roughly 200 ng genomic DNA, equal to about 30,000 T cell genomes, was loaded into each replicate PCR. Purified libraries were quantified with a Qubit 3.0 fluorometer, sized on a Bioanalyzer 2100, and re-quantified with the KAPA Library Quantification kit. A separate single-read 150-cycle Illumina NextSeq 550 flow cell was used to sequence each immunoSEQ 96-well plate. Turning to the authors' computational methods: Because the immunoSEQ output included only junctional sequences and no quality scores, the filtering could not be the same as the filtering used for full-length reads. To assign V/J genes and CDR3, sequences were annotated against IMGT germline references using PyIR, a Python wrapper for IgBLAST v1.9. Reads were removed for weak V/J assignments (E-value above 1e-6), missing CDR3, stop codons, out-of-frame junctions, or ambiguous translated residues. V3J clonotypes were defined as sequences sharing an identical inferred V gene, J gene, and CDR3 amino acid sequence. Percentage overlap between repertoires was calculated by dividing the number of shared unique clonotypes by the size of the smaller repertoire. Repertoire richness was assessed with RTK rarefaction, the Chao1 estimator, and Recon v2.1 estimates of unobserved clonotypes. OLGA was used to compute generation probabilities for all TCRbeta clonotypes that the gDNA method yielded from a few donors. TCRdb took over this immuneACCESS table, retaining in-frame rearrangements with V and J assigned. Such tables are incomplete; in checked studies, under half of the missing clones stem from an unresolved V gene, and the remainder is unexplained. V and J calls and clone size come straight from that table; D and trimming were deduced from the DNA. The sample records over 750,000 clones, about 96% of which are singletons. Of the sample, under 0.25% falls within the top ten clones.

CD8 naive samples were CD45RO-negative cells positively selected for CCR7, giving a CD45RA+CCR7+ population that excluded TemRA cells. The donors were healthy, HIV-negative adults with no recently reported acute infections or vaccinations. Every donor was a Caucasian adult residing in Nashville, Tennessee, USA. Blood was collected by leukapheresis, and PBMCs were isolated by Ficoll-Histopaque density gradient centrifugation and then cryopreserved in liquid nitrogen vapor phase. Analytical flow cytometry was used to check the purity and quantity of each magnetically sorted T cell population. Each sorted fraction had its genomic DNA isolated and then quantified by UV absorbance on a Nanodrop 2000c. The paper's findings and limits, for the study overall: When a few donors were compared, the shared fraction of clonotypes was about 5% for naive CD4, approximately 3.3% for naive CD8, more than 2% for memory CD4, and about 0.36% for memory CD8. The small number of donors limited the genetic and exposure-history diversity represented. Naive subsets generally had larger estimated clonotype richness than memory subsets did. Incomplete sequencing was indicated by rarefaction of sorted-subset datasets, despite the large sequencing depth. Based on pairwise subsampling, the degree of clonotype sharing among donors was expected to be affected by sequencing depth. Compared with non-shared clonotypes, the clonotypes found in all four sorted-subset donors had higher generation probabilities. Sampling was restricted to blood, and TCR repertoires in tissues likely differ from the TCR repertoires found in blood.

The sample consisted of naive CD8+ T cells sorted from blood. The sample's cell subset or site label is to be understood as: CD45RA+CCR7+. This receptor was obtained from a man between 25 and 39 years old in good health.

The nucleotide sequence reads as follows: TGTGCCTGGAATTTGGGGGCTGGGGCCAACGTCCTGACTTTC. Its coded protein is CAWNLGAGANVLTF. Recombination joined TRBV30 with TRBJ2-6, with the D call perhaps TRBD1 or TRBD2, as 5 bases match in each case. The V end loses 4 bases and the J end loses 2 bases, and a stretch of 9 bases separates them. CDR1 and CDR2, per the germline V gene (reference sequence), are GTSNPN and SVGIG. The CDR3 has 14 amino acids, counting the end cysteine and phenylalanine. Left in the record is the CDR3 DNA by itself, 42 bases read in frame from the first base.